These T cell receptor beta chains were read from a single sample in a study of T cells in narcolepsy. Assay used: immunoSEQ multiplex PCR; TCRdb lists only in-frame clones, some missing. Seen here are around 25,000 clones, 70% to 85% observed once, and the top ten hold 0.55% to 0.75%. The sequencing sample was made of CD45RA- memory CD4+ T cells from PBMCs. The source is a human donor with narcolepsy. Both conserved end residues are trimmed from each CDR3.

TRBJ1-1	TRBV15	ATSRDSSRKGSTEAF
TRBJ2-7	TRBV11-3	ASSLEARSGEQY
TRBJ1-1	TRBV4-2	ASSQDRGRLTEAF
TRBJ1-6	TRBV6-5	ASSYRGQGSNSPLH
TRBJ2-2	TRBV7-9	ASSYTGLANTGELF
TRBJ2-1	TRBV19	ASSIARGHEQF
TRBJ1-1	TRBV28	ASSQGTPPEAF
TRBJ1-4	TRBV5-5	ASSLGNVGTATNEKLF
TRBJ2-3	TRBV2	ASRGTVGGTQY
TRBJ1-2	TRBV7-3	ASSFDIGQGDIDGYT
TRBJ2-2	TRBV5-4	ASTPLGGANTGELF
TRBJ1-4	TRBV7-9	ASSFQTGGRGEKLF
TRBJ1-1	TRBV5-1	ASSPTLTQGAAF
TRBJ2-5	TRBV19	ASSKTTFQQETQY
TRBJ2-7	TRBV18	ASSPSEGAGQY
TRBJ2-6	TRBV19	ASGSTPGANVLT
TRBJ1-3	TRBV18	ASSPSDVSSGNTIY
TRBJ2-5	TRBV23-1	ASSQSREHQGETQY
TRBJ2-5	TRBV11-3	ASSLANWGTKTQY
TRBJ2-5	TRBV19	ASSTGNQETQY
TRBJ2-1	TRBV11-3	ASSLLFLNEQF
TRBJ1-5	TRBV6-5	ASSYSQDRNQPQH
TRBJ2-3	TRBV11-2	ASSFQGAPYTQY
TRBJ2-3	TRBV25-1	ASREFKDTDTQY
TRBJ2-5	TRBV25-1	ASSRLAGLQETQY